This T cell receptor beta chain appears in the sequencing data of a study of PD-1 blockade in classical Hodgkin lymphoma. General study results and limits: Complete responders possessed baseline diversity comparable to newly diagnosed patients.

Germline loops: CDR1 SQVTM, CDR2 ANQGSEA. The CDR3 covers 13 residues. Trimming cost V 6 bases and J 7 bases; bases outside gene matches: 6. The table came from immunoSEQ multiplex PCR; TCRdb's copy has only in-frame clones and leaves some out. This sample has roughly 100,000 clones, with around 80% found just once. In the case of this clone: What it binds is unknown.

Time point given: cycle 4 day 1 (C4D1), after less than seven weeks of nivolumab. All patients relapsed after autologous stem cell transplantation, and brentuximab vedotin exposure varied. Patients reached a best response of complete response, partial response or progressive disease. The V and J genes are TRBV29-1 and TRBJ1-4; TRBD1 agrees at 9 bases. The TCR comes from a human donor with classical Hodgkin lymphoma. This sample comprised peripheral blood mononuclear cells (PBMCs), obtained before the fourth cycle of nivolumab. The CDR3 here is CSVRDRDFEKLFF. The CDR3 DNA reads TGCAGCGTCCGGGACAGGGATTTTGAAAAACTGTTTTTT.